One sample yielded the 25 T cell receptor beta chains listed below, sequenced in a study of T cell responses to AZD1222 COVID-19 vaccine. Some clones are missing from TCRdb's copy, which holds only in-frame ones; the method was immunoSEQ multiplex PCR. The sample has approximately 180,000 clones; 85% to 95% are singletons. Sequenced material: peripheral blood, taken on day 0 of AZD1222 vaccination. Receptor source: an adult in good health.

CDR3 sequence (DNA): TGTGCCAGTAGTTTCAGACGTACTGAAGCTTTCTTT. Translated, it gives CASSFRRTEAFF. This chain connects TRBV19 to TRBJ1-1; D is unresolved. CDR1 and CDR2 from the germline V gene are LNHDA and SQIVND (reference sequence). V lost 5 bases and J 5 bases, leaving 9 bases between the germline ends. The CDR3 totals 12 residues.

The chain couples TRBV7-8 to TRBJ1-1; the D is unclear. The CDR3 is 12 residues long. Looked up from germline, CDR1 is SGHVS and CDR2 is FQNEAQ. Trimming took off 6 bases at V and 6 bases at J, with 11 bases between the two ends. The CDR3 is CASSAVGPEAFF. The CDR3 DNA is TGTGCCAGCAGTGCCGTAGGGCCTGAAGCTTTCTTT.

The chain recombines TRBV6-5 with TRBJ1-1; D might be TRBD1 (5 bases). Germline V gene lookup returns CDR1 MNHEY and CDR2 SVGAGI. This CDR3 is 13 amino acids long. V was cut by 10 bases and J by 6 bases, with 18 bases left in between. CDR3 in amino acids: CATTETGLAEAFF. In DNA, the CDR3 is TGTGCCACCACAGAAACAGGTTTGGCTGAAGCTTTCTTT.

Worth noting for this clone: The same CDR3 is also encoded by other DNA sequences in this sample. The chain recombines TRBV7-9 with TRBJ1-1, with TRBD1 as a possible D gene (5 bases). Trimming took 1 base from V and 1 from J, leaving 7 bases between them. This CDR3 has 14 amino acids. In germline, CDR1 is SEHNR, CDR2 FQNEAQ (reference sequence). The CDR3 coding sequence is TGTGCCAGCAGCTTAGTCGGGGGGAACACTGAAGCTTTCTTT. Translated: CASSLVGGNTEAFF.

The chain links TRBV6-5 to TRBJ1-5; D is unresolved. The V gene lost 9 bases and the J gene lost 7 bases, with 19 bases spanning the gap. Germline CDR1 is MNHEY and CDR2 is SVGAGI. This CDR3 is 14 amino acids long. CDR3 loop: CASETSFGIQPQHF. The CDR3 DNA reads as TGTGCCAGTGAGACCTCTTTTGGGATCCAGCCCCAGCATTTT.

The CDR3 nucleotides read TGTGCCACCAGTGATTCGGGACAGGGCTATGGCTACACCTTC. Translating it yields CATSDSGQGYGYTF. The chain employs TRBV24-1 and TRBJ1-2, with TRBD1 matching over 9 bases. CDR3 length: 14 residues. The V gene's germline CDR1 is KGHDR and CDR2 SFDVKD. V dropped 2 bases and J dropped 4; count of bases not matched to a gene: 1.

Here the CDR3 reads CASSLDRTSVTYEQYF. CDR3 coding DNA: TGTGCCAGCAGCTTGGACCGGACTAGCGTCACCTACGAGCAGTACTTC. The chain couples TRBV5-5 to TRBJ2-7; 9 nucleotides agree with TRBD2. The germline V gene encodes CDR1 SGHKS and CDR2 YYEKEE (reference sequence). The V segment lost 0 bases and the J segment 2 bases; nucleotides outside the gene matches: 6. This CDR3 has 16 residues.

The chain combines TRBV24-1 with TRBJ2-1; 8 bases fit TRBD2. This CDR3 spans 13 amino acids. CDR1 and CDR2 (germline): KGHDR, SFDVKD. V was pared by 10 bases and J by 4 bases, with 5 bases of the junction left unmatched. CDR3 in amino acids: CATSTSEYNEQFF. Written as DNA, the CDR3 is TGTGCCACTTCGACTAGCGAATACAATGAGCAGTTCTTC.

Here the CDR3 reads CASSQESTDTQYF. CDR3 nucleotides: TGCGCCAGCAGCCAAGAGAGCACAGATACGCAGTATTTT. The J gene is TRBJ2-3, the V gene TRBV4-1; D ambiguous. Germline values: CDR1 MGHRA, CDR2 YSYEKL. The CDR3 extends over 13 amino acids. Trimming cost V 0 bases and J 0 bases, with 1 base left between them.

The rearrangement uses TRBV19 and TRBJ1-5, with 11 bases aligning to TRBD1. Germline V gives CDR1 LNHDA, CDR2 SQIVND (reference sequence). This CDR3 comprises 20 residues. V shed 5 bases, J shed 2 bases, and the junction held 17 bases outside the gene matches. The CDR3 coding sequence is TGTGCCAGTAGTGCTACCGGGGGGACAGGGGGAGGTGGTGGCAATCAGCCCCAGCATTTT. Its translation is CASSATGGTGGGGGNQPQHF.

The V gene is TRBV5-4, the J gene TRBJ2-5; 7 positions match TRBD2. The CDR3 extends over 12 amino acids. Germline assignment: CDR1 SGHNT and CDR2 YYREEE (reference sequence). Losses at the gene ends were 5 bases for V and 7 bases for J; bases not matched to a gene: 5. In DNA form, the CDR3 reads TGTGCCAGCAGGGCGGGAGATGGGACCCAGTACTTC. Translating it yields CASRAGDGTQYF.

The chain uses TRBV19 and TRBJ1-1; 8 bases line up with TRBD1. CDR1 and CDR2 from the germline V gene are LNHDA and SQIVND (reference sequence). There are 16 residues in the CDR3. The V gene end was trimmed by 8 bases and the J gene end by 4 bases; junction bases not matched to a gene: 15. In DNA form, the CDR3 reads TGTGCCAGTCAAGACAGGGGAGCTTTTGGGGGCACTGAAGCTTTCTTT. Encoded protein: CASQDRGAFGGTEAFF.

The chain carries TRBV5-6 and TRBJ1-2; TRBD1 aligns across 7 bases. The CDR3 loop spans 14 amino acids. Germline V gene sequence: CDR1 SGHDT, CDR2 YYEEEE. The V segment lost 2 bases and the J segment 2 bases; nucleotides outside the gene matches: 3. The CDR3 loop is CASSLPGQNYGYTF. Here the CDR3 DNA reads TGTGCCAGCAGCTTACCGGGACAGAACTATGGCTACACCTTC.

J is TRBJ1-2 and V is TRBV6-5, with 7 positions matching TRBD1. Germline trimming cut 0 bases from V and 7 bases from J; bases unmatched to any gene: 8. The germline gives CDR1 MNHEY, CDR2 SVGAGI. The CDR3 covers 15 residues. The CDR3 DNA reads TGTGCCAGCAGTTACTCAGGGGGCGGGTCGGGTGGCTACACCTTC. Translated, it gives CASSYSGGGSGGYTF.

The chain joins TRBV6-4 to TRBJ2-7; the match to TRBD2 covers 9 bases. Looked up from germline, CDR1 is MRHNA and CDR2 is SNTAGT. With V trimmed by 5 bases and J by 7 bases, 15 bases remained unmatched. The CDR3 covers 16 residues. The CDR3 loop is CASSPLGAGGPGEQYF. In DNA form, the CDR3 reads TGTGCCAGCAGTCCACTCGGTGCGGGAGGGCCGGGGGAGCAGTACTTC.

This clone was counted a single time. The CDR3 region has the DNA TGTGCCAGCAGTGGTGGAGTAGCGGGCACCACAGATACGCAGTATTTT. This codes for CASSGGVAGTTDTQYF. The chain links TRBV27 to TRBJ2-3; 7 bases agree with TRBD2. Germline CDR1 is MNHEY and CDR2 is SMNVEV (reference sequence). This CDR3 has 16 amino acids. J lost 2 bases, V lost 5 bases, and 10 bases had no gene match.

The table lists this clone with a few counts. The V and J genes are TRBV4-1 and TRBJ2-7; TRBD1 agrees at 8 bases. V gave up 4 bases and J gave up 6 bases; unmatched junction bases: 5. Germline V CDR1 and CDR2: MGHRA, YSYEKL. The CDR3 is made up of 13 amino acids. The CDR3 DNA reads as TGCGCCAGCAGCCTGGACAGGGCTGGCGAGCAGTACTTC. Amino acid sequence: CASSLDRAGEQYF.

The V and J genes are TRBV4-2 and TRBJ1-3; D call uncertain. The CDR3 totals 14 residues. Looked up from germline, CDR1 is LGHNA and CDR2 is YNFKEQ. Trimming took off 4 bases at V and 3 bases at J, with 10 bases between the two ends. The CDR3 coding sequence is TGTGCCAGCAGCCCGCGGACGGATGGAAACACCATATATTTT. Translated: CASSPRTDGNTIYF.

V gene TRBV2 combines with J gene TRBJ2-4; the D gene is possibly TRBD2 (6 bases). This CDR3 is 14 amino acids long. Germline V lookup: CDR1 SNHLY, CDR2 FYNNEI. V was clipped by 6 bases and J by 2 bases, with 11 bases between them. The CDR3 spells CASSLGGTKNIQYF. In nucleotides, the CDR3 is TGTGCCAGCAGCCTCGGGGGTACCAAAAACATTCAGTACTTC. Full variable domain (outside the CDR3, taken from reference TRBV2 and TRBJ2-4): EPEVTQTPSHQVTQMGQEVILRCVPISNHLYFYWYRQILGQKVEFLVSFYNNEISEKSEIFDDQFSVERPDGSNFTLKIRSTKLEDSAMYFCASSLGGTKNIQYFGAGTRLSVL.

This sequence joins TRBV29-1 and TRBJ1-1, with a tentative D call TRBD1 (6 bases). Germline assignment: CDR1 SQVTM and CDR2 ANQGSEA. CDR3 length equals 11 residues. CDR3 DNA sequence: TGCGGGGGGCAGATGAACACTGAAGCTTTCTTT. Its protein is CGGQMNTEAFF.

This chain joins TRBV6-5 and TRBJ2-1; D might be TRBD1 (7 bases). The germline V gene encodes CDR1 MNHEY and CDR2 SVGAGI. CDR3 length equals 15 residues. The V and J ends lost 6 bases and 3 bases respectively, with 15 bases between them. The CDR3 DNA reads TGTGCCAGCAGGGACCAGGGGGGAAACTACAATGAGCAGTTCTTC. It translates to CASRDQGGNYNEQFF.

The V call is TRBV6-5, the J call TRBJ2-7; TRBD2 matches at 8 bases. Germline V gene data show CDR1 as MNHEY and CDR2 as SVGAGI. The CDR3 consists of 13 residues. V gave up 7 bases and J gave up 6 bases; unmatched junction bases: 8. CDR3 in amino acids: CASKEERGTEQYF. The CDR3 coding sequence is TGTGCCAGCAAAGAGGAGCGGGGGACCGAGCAGTACTTC.

The table lists this clone with a count of one. V usage is TRBV18 and J usage is TRBJ1-1; unclear D gene. Germline V gene lookup returns CDR1 KGHSH and CDR2 LQKENI. V lost 3 bases and J lost 1, with 24 bases in between. This CDR3 spans 19 amino acids. CDR3 sequence: CASSPKPASVGVGNTEAFF. CDR3 sequence (DNA): TGTGCCAGCTCACCGAAGCCCGCGTCGGTCGGCGTAGGGAACACTGAAGCTTTCTTT.

The gene calls are TRBV30 and TRBJ2-1; D not certain. The CDR3 has 13 residues. Trimming cost V 2 bases and J 5 bases, with 10 bases left between them. The germline V gene has CDR1 GTSNPN and CDR2 SVGIG (reference sequence). For the CDR3, the DNA is TGTGCCTGGAGTCGAGAGATAAACAATGAGCAGTTCTTC. The encoded protein is CAWSREINNEQFF.

This chain uses TRBV7-9 with TRBJ1-3; D is possibly TRBD1 (5 bases). CDR1 SEHNR and CDR2 FQNEAQ come from the germline V gene (reference sequence). The V end lost 4 bases, the J end lost 2 bases, and 12 bases lay between the germline ends. There are 15 residues in the CDR3. CDR3 region: CASSSRGSAGNTIYF. The CDR3 DNA follows: TGTGCCAGCAGCTCAAGGGGATCCGCTGGAAACACCATATATTTT.